The subject of this entry is one TCR beta chain. What it recognizes is unknown. Then a second PCR, running about 6 to 11 cycles, was carried out with a sample-barcoded 5' primer and a J-beta primer mix. Each cDNA molecule was tagged by a template-switch adaptor with 12 random nucleotides. TCRdb reanalysed the 5' RACE reads using MiXCR and keeps one entry per CDR3 protein. This repertoire shows approximately 350,000 distinct CDR3 sequences, over 45% found once; its top ten account for 51%. CDR1 SGHTA and CDR2 FQGNSA come from the germline V gene. The CDR3 totals 12 residues. V was clipped by 2 bases and J by 4 bases, with 5 bases between them. This record belongs to a study of blood T cells in healthy people across ages. In the study overall: About one barcoded TCR beta cDNA was captured per two T cells. Study-level points and caveats: TCR beta diversity per million T cells fell roughly linearly with age. Calculation of diversity from one million T cells yielded estimates considered to be underestimates.

The sequence came from a man between 60 and 75 years old in good health. Sequences were obtained from blood. This rearrangement joins TRBV7-2 to TRBJ1-2; D ambiguous. CDR3 sequence (DNA): TGTGCCAGCAGCTTAATGTCCTATGGCTACACCTTC. It specifies CASSLMSYGYTF.